This record covers a single TCR beta chain. The data originate from a study of CD8 T cells in Susac syndrome. The CDR3 has 15 amino acids. The ends were cut back, 3 bases at V and 6 bases at J, with 17 bases in the middle. cDNA came from around 0.5 to 1 ug RNA primed by random hexamers. A single record per CDR3 protein comes from TCRdb applying MiXCR to the immunoSEQ multiplex PCR reads. The sample includes around 180,000 distinct CDR3 sequences, approximately 95% of them seen just once. The sample taken for sequencing was CD4+ T cells from PBMCs. The TCR comes from a human donor with multiple sclerosis. The V call is TRBV12-3 or TRBV12-4, the J call TRBJ1-1; the D gene is possibly TRBD1 (5 bases). The CDR3 protein is CASSFIVGGEPEAFF. For the CDR3, the DNA is TGTGCCAGCAGTTTCATCGTCGGGGGTGAGCCTGAAGCTTTCTTT.